This entry concerns a single T cell receptor (beta chain). Its antigen remains unidentified. The source of the sample is a study of T cell repertoires in cytomegalovirus infection. In the study overall: Recently described HLA-C-restricted plus well-studied HLA-B-restricted CMV epitopes were used. Matching HLA type, along with CMV infection, was indicated by public TCR beta signatures. Study-wide points: CMV carriers with the relevant HLA were identified by cumulative public TCR beta family frequency. Predominance within the ex vivo response was attributable to HLA-C-restricted CMV-specific TCR beta clonotypes.

TCRdb re-analysed the reads in MiXCR, keeping a single row per CDR3 protein. This sample has around 78,000 distinct CDR3 sequences, with approximately 40% found just once. The sequence was collected from a human donor in good health (CMV status not recorded). Some clones in this sample may be carry-over from other donors' samples. The sequences come from CD8+ T cells from cultured PBMCs, collected from culture after CMV antigen stimulation.

The CDR3 protein is CASSYDGALFSYEQYF. The CDR3 bases are TGTGCCAGCAGTTACGACGGCGCTCTTTTCTCCTACGAGCAGTACTTC. The chain links TRBV6-2 or TRBV6-3 to TRBJ2-7; D is unresolved. Per germline, CDR1 MNHEY and CDR2 SVGEGT. CDR3 size: 16 residues. The V and J ends lost 2 bases and 0 bases respectively, with 14 bases between them.